This T cell receptor beta chain was observed in a study of CD8+CD57+ T cells in acquired aplastic anemia. TCR beta VDJ combinations and CDR3 sequences were profiled from genomic DNA. TCRdb re-derived calls from the reads in MiXCR, one entry per CDR3 protein. Altogether about 130,000 distinct CDR3 sequences are present, more than 40% being singletons, with the ten largest covering roughly 2.7%. V dropped 4 bases and J dropped 7; count of bases not matched to a gene: 8. Germline CDR1 is LNHDA and CDR2 is SQIVND (reference sequence). This CDR3 is 15 amino acids long. The chain recombines TRBV19 with TRBJ1-5; 9 bases match TRBD1. The receptor was derived from a human donor in good health, serving as a control. Sequenced sample: sorted CD4+, CD8+, or CD8+CD57+ T cells (not recorded which) from PBMCs. The chain's CDR3 is CASSKIQGAPQPQHF. In DNA, the CDR3 is TGTGCCAGTAGTAAGATACAGGGGGCGCCGCAGCCCCAGCATTTT. The full variable domain, its missing parts supplied by reference TRBV19 and TRBJ1-5, is DGGITQSPKYLFRKEGQNVTLSCEQNLNHDAMYWYRQDPGQGLRLIYYSQIVNDFQKGDIAEGYSVSREKKESFPLTVTSAQKNPTAFYLCASSKIQGAPQPQHFGDGTRLSIL.